This TCR beta chain was retrieved from a study of human T cells and chemical hapten exposure. One entry per CDR3 protein, called by TCRdb with MiXCR from the RACE reads. The profile shows some 79,000 distinct CDR3 sequences, around 7.8% of them singletons. Deletions cut 5 bases from V and 1 base from J, with 8 bases between. Germline-derived CDR1 and CDR2 are MNHEY and SMNVEV (reference sequence). CDR3 length equals 13 residues. Time point denoted: patch test 1, 2 weeks after DPC sensitization. Treatment here: therapeutic diphenylcyclopropenone sensitization with weekly scalp DPC. This specimen consisted of whole blood, obtained in connection with sensitization to the hapten diphenylcyclopropenone (DPC). The clonotype originates from a young woman with alopecia areata. Some clones in this sample may be carry-over from other donors' samples. This rearrangement joins TRBV27 to TRBJ1-1; weak D call: TRBD1 (5 bases). The CDR3 loop reads CASSGGANTEAFF. In nucleotides, the CDR3 is TGTGCCAGCAGTGGGGGAGCGAACACTGAAGCTTTCTTT.